This entry lists 6 T cell receptor beta chains sequenced from one sample in a study of cytomegalovirus exposure and HLA in healthy donors. Primers for the PCR totalled 60 Vbeta and 13 Jbeta. The data were produced by immunoSEQ multiplex PCR, yet TCRdb's version contains in-frame clones alone and is incomplete. The table has approximately 76,000 clones, around 70% seen once. Sequenced: PBMCs. Receptors were obtained from a woman aged 40 to 50 in good health and CMV-seropositive.

The rearrangement links TRBV5-1 to TRBJ1-5, with 10 bases matching TRBD1. This CDR3 has 15 amino acids. V was pared by 0 bases and J by 5 bases, with 2 bases of the junction left unmatched. Per germline, CDR1 SGHRS and CDR2 YFSETQ. Here the CDR3 reads CASSLEGTGDQPQHF. The CDR3 region has the DNA TGCGCCAGCAGCTTGGAAGGGACAGGGGATCAGCCCCAGCATTTT.

The chain recombines TRBV29-1 with TRBJ2-1; D not certain. The CDR3 consists of 13 residues. CDR1 and CDR2 from the germline V gene are SQVTM and ANQGSEA. Trimming pared 3 bases from V and 10 bases from J, leaving 16 bases between. The CDR3 loop reads CSVDRRDFREQFF. CDR3 sequence (DNA): TGCAGCGTTGACCGAAGAGATTTCCGGGAGCAGTTCTTC.

The chain combines TRBV5-6 with TRBJ2-3, with a tentative D call TRBD1 (6 bases). The CDR3 is 16 amino acids. Deletions cut 4 bases from V and 1 base from J, with 16 bases between. The V gene's germline CDR1 is SGHDT and CDR2 YYEEEE. The CDR3 nucleotides read TGTGCCAGCAGCGTTAAGACAGGAGTGGGCACAGATACGCAGTATTTT. This encodes CASSVKTGVGTDTQYF.

The V gene is TRBV28, the J gene TRBJ1-1; D gene uncertain. CDR3 length: 14 residues. From germline, CDR1 is MDHEN and CDR2 SYDVKM. V was pared by 3 bases and J by 4 bases, with 12 bases between. CDR3 protein: CASSFNLGSTEAFF. The CDR3 bases are TGTGCCAGCAGTTTCAATCTGGGGAGCACTGAAGCTTTCTTT.

The chain combines TRBV25-1 with TRBJ2-2, with no clear D. Per germline, CDR1 MGHDK and CDR2 SYGVNS. The CDR3 is 15 amino acids. V lost 0 bases to trimming and J lost 3 bases, with 8 bases between them. The CDR3 DNA follows: TGTGCCAGCAGTGAATACTTCCGGGACACCGGGGAGCTGTTTTTT. Protein sequence: CASSEYFRDTGELFF.

The chain carries TRBV5-6 and TRBJ2-7; weak D call: TRBD2 (6 bases). Trimming cost V 3 bases and J 0 bases, with 7 bases left between them. The CDR3 sequence is 13 residues long. Germline V lookup: CDR1 SGHDT, CDR2 YYEEEE. The CDR3 sequence is CASSSEGSYEQYF. The CDR3 DNA follows: TGTGCCAGCAGCTCGGAGGGCTCCTACGAGCAGTACTTC.